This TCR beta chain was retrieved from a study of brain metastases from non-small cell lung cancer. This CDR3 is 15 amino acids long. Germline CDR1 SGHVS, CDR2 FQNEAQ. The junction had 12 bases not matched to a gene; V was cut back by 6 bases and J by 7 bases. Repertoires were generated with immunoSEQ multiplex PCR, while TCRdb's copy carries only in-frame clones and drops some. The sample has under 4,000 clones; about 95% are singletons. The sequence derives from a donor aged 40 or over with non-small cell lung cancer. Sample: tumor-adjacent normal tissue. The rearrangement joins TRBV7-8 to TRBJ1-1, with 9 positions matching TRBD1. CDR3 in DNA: TGTGCCAGCAGTGAGGACAGGGGCATACTCATTGAAGCTTTCTTT. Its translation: CASSEDRGILIEAFF. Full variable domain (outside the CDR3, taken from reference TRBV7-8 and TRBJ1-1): GAGVSQSPRYKVAKRGQDVALRCDPISGHVSLFWYQQALGQGPEFLTYFQNEAQLDKSGLPSDRFFAERPEGSVSTLKIQRTQQEDSAVYLCASSEDRGILIEAFFGQGTRLTVV.